This T cell receptor beta chain was observed in a study of blood T cell repertoires in COVID-19 (dated by TCRdb to about 2020). Background for the entire study: Samples covering the acute and convalescent phases of COVID-19 were provided by collaborators in the United States, Italy and Spain. Samples were obtained from the ongoing ImmuneRACE study (first 160 participants) and from about 1,300 subjects provided by 6 global collaborators. Sample metadata almost always included a de-identified subject ID, COVID-19 status, age in years and sex. The prospective study material was composed of cDNA or gDNA derived from T cells, B-cell-depleted T cells, or PBMCs. Deeply sampled blood TCRbeta repertoires from subjects exposed to, actively infected with, or recovered from COVID-19 were included in the dataset. The repertoires were released in a freely available public database intended as a resource for research on the immune response to SARS-CoV-2. HLA class I and class II types, where available, came from metadata supplied by the sample provider rather than from assay-based typing.

TCRbeta CDR3 regions were amplified from genomic DNA by means of the immunoSEQ Assay, a bias-controlled multiplex PCR. Per the authors' processing: The number of nucleated cells in each sample was estimated by amplification of reference gene primers within the assay. To quantify the absolute abundance of each unique TCRbeta CDR3 rearrangement, sequence reads were collapsed and filtered. For each sample, productive Simpson clonality was calculated as the square root of Simpson's diversity index across productive rearrangements. TCRdb took this table from immuneACCESS and kept in-frame rearrangements with V and J called. Such tables lack part of the clones; where checked against another copy, unresolved V genes explain under half of the gap, and the rest is unexplained. V and J calls and clone size are as listed in that table; D and trimming were resolved from the DNA. The sample includes around 250,000 clones, with approximately 91% observed a single time. The top ten hold 1.2% of the sample.

Participants in the prospective study were enrolled through a virtual design, were aged roughly 18 to 100 years, and lived in 24 United States geographic areas. In the prospective study, cohorts were assigned on the basis of participant-reported clinical history obtained from a screening survey and a study questionnaire. Each participant in the prospective study had whole blood, serum and a nasopharyngeal or oropharyngeal swab collected by mobile phlebotomists. Over an approximately two-month period, participants in the prospective study had the option of providing additional blood draws and questionnaires. Prospective study blood samples were shipped either frozen or at room temperature before DNA extraction. After removal of 4 bases from V and 9 bases from J, the junction retains 5 bases not matched to a gene. The CDR3 measures 14 amino acids from cysteine to phenylalanine. The sequence is cut down to CDR3 DNA, 42 bases in frame from base 1. As encoded in the germline V gene (reference sequence), CDR1 is SGHNT while CDR2 is YYREEE.

Notes on this clone: Its antigen is still unknown. Base quality data are lacking; no much larger clone is found one base away.

Overall study outcomes, separate from this receptor: How much clinical and demographic metadata was included differed by source and by participant, and the metadata was provided uncurated.

This TCR was sampled from a human donor in a cohort exposed to, infected with or recovered from COVID-19 (not recorded which). The donor label of this sample is uncertain. The chain is made from TRBV5-4 and TRBJ1-6, with 9 bases matching TRBD1. Sequences were obtained from PBMCs or T cells enriched from blood (not recorded which). Here the CDR3 is given as CASSRTGEGSPLHF. The nucleotides read TGTGCCAGCAGCCGGACAGGGGAAGGTTCACCCCTCCACTTT.